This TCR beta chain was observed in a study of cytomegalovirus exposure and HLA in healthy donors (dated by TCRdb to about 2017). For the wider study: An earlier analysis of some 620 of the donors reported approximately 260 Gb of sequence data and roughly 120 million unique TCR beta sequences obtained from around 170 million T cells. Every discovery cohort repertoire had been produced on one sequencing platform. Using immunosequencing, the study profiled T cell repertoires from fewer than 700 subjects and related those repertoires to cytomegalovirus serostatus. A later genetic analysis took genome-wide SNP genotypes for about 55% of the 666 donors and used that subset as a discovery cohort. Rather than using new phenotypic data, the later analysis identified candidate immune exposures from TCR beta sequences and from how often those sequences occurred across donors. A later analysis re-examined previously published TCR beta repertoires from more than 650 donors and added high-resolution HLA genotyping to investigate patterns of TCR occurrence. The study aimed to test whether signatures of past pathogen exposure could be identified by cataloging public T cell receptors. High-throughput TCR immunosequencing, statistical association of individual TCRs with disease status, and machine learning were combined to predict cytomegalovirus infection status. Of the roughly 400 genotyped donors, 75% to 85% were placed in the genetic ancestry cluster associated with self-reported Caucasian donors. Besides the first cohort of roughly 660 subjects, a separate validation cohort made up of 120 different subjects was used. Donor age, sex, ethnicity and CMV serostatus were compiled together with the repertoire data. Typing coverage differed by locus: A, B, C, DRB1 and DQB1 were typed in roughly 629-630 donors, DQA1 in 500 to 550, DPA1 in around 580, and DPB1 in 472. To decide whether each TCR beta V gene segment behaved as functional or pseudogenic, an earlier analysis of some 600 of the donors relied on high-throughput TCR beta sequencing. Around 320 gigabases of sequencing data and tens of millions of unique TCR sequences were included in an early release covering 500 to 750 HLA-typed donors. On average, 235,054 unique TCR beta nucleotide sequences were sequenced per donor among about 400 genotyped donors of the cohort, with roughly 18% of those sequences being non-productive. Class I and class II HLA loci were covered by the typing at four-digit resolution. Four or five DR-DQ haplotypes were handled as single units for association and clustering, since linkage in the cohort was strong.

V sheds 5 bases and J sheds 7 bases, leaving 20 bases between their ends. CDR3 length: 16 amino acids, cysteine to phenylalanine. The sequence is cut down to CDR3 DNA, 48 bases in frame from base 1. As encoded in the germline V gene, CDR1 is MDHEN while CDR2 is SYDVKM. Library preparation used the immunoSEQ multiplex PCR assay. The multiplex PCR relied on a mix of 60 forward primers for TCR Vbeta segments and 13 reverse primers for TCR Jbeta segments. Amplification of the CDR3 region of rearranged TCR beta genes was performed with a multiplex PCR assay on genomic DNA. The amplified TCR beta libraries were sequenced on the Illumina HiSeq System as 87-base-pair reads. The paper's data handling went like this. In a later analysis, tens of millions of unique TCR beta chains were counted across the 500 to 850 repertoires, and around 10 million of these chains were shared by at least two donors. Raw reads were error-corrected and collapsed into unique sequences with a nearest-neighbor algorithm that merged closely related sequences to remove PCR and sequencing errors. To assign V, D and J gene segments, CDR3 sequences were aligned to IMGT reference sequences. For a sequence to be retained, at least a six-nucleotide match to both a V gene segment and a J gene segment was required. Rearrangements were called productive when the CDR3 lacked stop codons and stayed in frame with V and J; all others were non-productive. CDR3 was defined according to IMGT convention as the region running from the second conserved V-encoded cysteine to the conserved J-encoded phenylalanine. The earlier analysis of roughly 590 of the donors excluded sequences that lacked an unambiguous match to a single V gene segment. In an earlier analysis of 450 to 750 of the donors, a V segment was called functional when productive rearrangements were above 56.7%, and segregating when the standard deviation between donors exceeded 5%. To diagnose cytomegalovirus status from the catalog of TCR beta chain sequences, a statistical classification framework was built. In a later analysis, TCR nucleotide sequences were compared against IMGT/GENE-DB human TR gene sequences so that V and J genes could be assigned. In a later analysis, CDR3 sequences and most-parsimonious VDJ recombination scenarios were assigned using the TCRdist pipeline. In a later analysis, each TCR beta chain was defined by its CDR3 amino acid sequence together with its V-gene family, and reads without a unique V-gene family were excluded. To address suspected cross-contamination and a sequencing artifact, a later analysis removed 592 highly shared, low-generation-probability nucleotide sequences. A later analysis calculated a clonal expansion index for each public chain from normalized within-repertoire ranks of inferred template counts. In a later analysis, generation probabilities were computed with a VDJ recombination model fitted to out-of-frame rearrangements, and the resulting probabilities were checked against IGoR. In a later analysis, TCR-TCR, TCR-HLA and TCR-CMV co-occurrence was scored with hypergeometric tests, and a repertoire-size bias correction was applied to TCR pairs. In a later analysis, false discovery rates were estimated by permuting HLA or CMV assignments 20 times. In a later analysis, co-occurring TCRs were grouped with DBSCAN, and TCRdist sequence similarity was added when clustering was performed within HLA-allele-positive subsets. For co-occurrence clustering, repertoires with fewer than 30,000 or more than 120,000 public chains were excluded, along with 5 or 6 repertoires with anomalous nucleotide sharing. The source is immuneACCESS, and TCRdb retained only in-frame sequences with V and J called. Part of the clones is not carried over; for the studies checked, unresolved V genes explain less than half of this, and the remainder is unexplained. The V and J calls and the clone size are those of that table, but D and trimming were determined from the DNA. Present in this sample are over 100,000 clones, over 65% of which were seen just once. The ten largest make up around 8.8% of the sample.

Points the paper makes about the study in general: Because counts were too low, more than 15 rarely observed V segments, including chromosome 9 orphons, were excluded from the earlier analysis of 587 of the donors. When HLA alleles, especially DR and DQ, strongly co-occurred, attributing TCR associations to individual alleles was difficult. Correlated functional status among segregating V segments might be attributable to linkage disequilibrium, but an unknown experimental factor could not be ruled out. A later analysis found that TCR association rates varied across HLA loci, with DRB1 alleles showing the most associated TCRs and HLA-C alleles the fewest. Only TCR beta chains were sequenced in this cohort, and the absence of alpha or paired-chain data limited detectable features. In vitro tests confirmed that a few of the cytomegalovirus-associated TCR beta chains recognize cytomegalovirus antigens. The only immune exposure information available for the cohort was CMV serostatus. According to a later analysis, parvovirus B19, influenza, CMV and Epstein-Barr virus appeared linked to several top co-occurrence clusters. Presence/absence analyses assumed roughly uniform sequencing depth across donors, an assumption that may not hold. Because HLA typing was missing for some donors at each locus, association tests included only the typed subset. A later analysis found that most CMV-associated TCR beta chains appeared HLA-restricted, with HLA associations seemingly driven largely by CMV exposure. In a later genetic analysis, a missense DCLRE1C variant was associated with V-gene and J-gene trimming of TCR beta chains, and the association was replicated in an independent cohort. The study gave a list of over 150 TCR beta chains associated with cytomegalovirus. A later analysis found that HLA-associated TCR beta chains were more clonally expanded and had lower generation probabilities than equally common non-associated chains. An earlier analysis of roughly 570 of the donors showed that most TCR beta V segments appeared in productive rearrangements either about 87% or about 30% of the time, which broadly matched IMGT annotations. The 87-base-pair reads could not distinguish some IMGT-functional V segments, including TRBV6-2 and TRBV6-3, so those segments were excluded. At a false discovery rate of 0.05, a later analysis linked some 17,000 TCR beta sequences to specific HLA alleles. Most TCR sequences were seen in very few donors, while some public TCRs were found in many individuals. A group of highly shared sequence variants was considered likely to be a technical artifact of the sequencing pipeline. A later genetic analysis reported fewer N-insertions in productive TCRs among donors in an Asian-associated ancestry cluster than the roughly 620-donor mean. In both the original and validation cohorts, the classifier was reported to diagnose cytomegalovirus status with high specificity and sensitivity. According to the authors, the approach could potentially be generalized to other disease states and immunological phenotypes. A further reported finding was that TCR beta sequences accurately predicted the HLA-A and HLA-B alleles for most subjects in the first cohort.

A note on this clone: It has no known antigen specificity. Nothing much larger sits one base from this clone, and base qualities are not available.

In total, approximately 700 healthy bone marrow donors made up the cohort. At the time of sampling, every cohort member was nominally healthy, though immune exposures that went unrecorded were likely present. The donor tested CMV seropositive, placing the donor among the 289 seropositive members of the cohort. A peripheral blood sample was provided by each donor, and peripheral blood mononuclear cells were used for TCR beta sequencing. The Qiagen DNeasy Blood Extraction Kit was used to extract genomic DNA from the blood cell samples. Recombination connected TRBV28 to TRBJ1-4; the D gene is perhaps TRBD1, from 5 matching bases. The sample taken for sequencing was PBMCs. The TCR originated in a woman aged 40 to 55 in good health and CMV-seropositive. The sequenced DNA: TGTGCCAGCAGTGGGGGGGATGCGGGGGGTAGTGAAAAACTGTTTTTT. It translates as CASSGGDAGGSEKLFF.